These T cell receptor beta chains were read from a single sample in a study of PD-L1 blockade in urothelial cancer. Clones were read by immunoSEQ multiplex PCR, and TCRdb kept only the in-frame ones, dropping some. Among more than 45,000 clones listed, approximately 78% were seen once. The sequenced sample was PBMCs, obtained around atezolizumab (anti-PD-L1) treatment. The origin of the receptors is a man aged 50-60 years with urothelial cancer. Both conserved end residues are part of each CDR3. D genes are given only for firm matches. For some rows the clone size is stated as once, few or many, or as a class when expanded; others skip it.

clone_size: NA
d_call: TRBD1
j_call: TRBJ1-1
v_call: TRBV10-2
cdr3_aa: CASRISGTGMTEAFF
cdr3_nt: TGCGCCAGCAGAATCTCCGGGACAGGGATGACTGAAGCTTTCTTT

clone_size: once
d_call: NA
j_call: TRBJ1-3
v_call: TRBV5-4
cdr3_aa: CASSWTVSGNTIYF
cdr3_nt: TGTGCCAGCAGCTGGACAGTCTCTGGAAACACCATATATTTT

clone_size: NA
d_call: TRBD1
j_call: TRBJ1-5
v_call: TRBV2
cdr3_aa: CASSVQGAYQPQHF
cdr3_nt: TGTGCCAGCAGTGTCCAGGGGGCTTATCAGCCCCAGCATTTT

clone_size: NA
d_call: NA
j_call: TRBJ2-1
v_call: TRBV21-1
cdr3_aa: CASSKGGVRSSYNEQFF
cdr3_nt: TGTGCCAGCAGCAAAGGGGGCGTCCGAAGCTCCTACAATGAGCAGTTCTTC

clone_size: NA
d_call: NA
j_call: TRBJ1-1
v_call: TRBV7-9
cdr3_aa: CASSWSNTEAFF
cdr3_nt: TGTGCCAGCAGTTGGAGCAACACTGAAGCTTTCTTT

clone_size: once
d_call: NA
j_call: TRBJ2-1
v_call: TRBV28
cdr3_aa: CASSFGSEAGEQFF
cdr3_nt: TGTGCCAGCAGTTTTGGCTCAGAGGCCGGTGAGCAGTTCTTC

clone_size: NA
d_call: NA
j_call: TRBJ2-2
v_call: TRBV6-5
cdr3_aa: CASRSQEKAGELFF
cdr3_nt: TGTGCCAGCAGGTCACAGGAGAAGGCCGGGGAGCTGTTTTTT

clone_size: once
d_call: NA
j_call: TRBJ2-2
v_call: TRBV30
cdr3_aa: CAWRQGNTGELFF
cdr3_nt: TGTGCCTGGAGACAGGGGAACACCGGGGAGCTGTTTTTT

clone_size: NA
d_call: NA
j_call: TRBJ1-5
v_call: TRBV5-4
cdr3_aa: CASSLSGTPAQHF
cdr3_nt: TGTGCCAGCAGCTTGTCTGGGACACCAGCCCAGCATTTT

clone_size: NA
d_call: TRBD1
j_call: TRBJ1-1
v_call: TRBV14
cdr3_aa: CASSLHLGQANTEAFF
cdr3_nt: TGTGCCAGCAGCCTCCACCTCGGACAGGCCAACACTGAAGCTTTCTTT

clone_size: NA
d_call: TRBD2
j_call: TRBJ2-3
v_call: TRBV5-4
cdr3_aa: CASSSRTSGGDTQYF
cdr3_nt: TGTGCCAGCAGCTCCAGGACTAGCGGGGGGGATACGCAGTATTTT

clone_size: NA
d_call: NA
j_call: TRBJ1-5
v_call: TRBV7-8
cdr3_aa: CASSRIQASGKRQPQHF
cdr3_nt: TGTGCCAGCAGCAGAATCCAAGCTTCAGGGAAACGGCAGCCCCAGCATTTT

clone_size: once
d_call: TRBD2
j_call: TRBJ2-5
v_call: TRBV19
cdr3_aa: CASTSPTRLAGGPPETQYF
cdr3_nt: TGTGCCAGTACCTCCCCCACCCGGCTAGCGGGGGGGCCCCCAGAGACCCAGTACTTC

clone_size: NA
d_call: TRBD2
j_call: TRBJ2-1
v_call: TRBV2
cdr3_aa: CASSETTSGGPYNEQFF
cdr3_nt: TGTGCCAGCAGTGAAACGACTAGCGGGGGGCCATACAATGAGCAGTTCTTC

clone_size: many
d_call: TRBD2
j_call: TRBJ2-1
v_call: TRBV4-1
cdr3_aa: CASSQLNMGLADEQFF
cdr3_nt: TGCGCCAGCAGCCAACTAAACATGGGACTAGCGGATGAGCAGTTCTTC

clone_size: NA
d_call: NA
j_call: TRBJ1-2
v_call: TRBV19
cdr3_aa: CASLNRQNARNYGYTF
cdr3_nt: TGTGCCAGCTTAAACCGGCAGAACGCGAGGAACTATGGCTACACCTTC

clone_size: NA
d_call: NA
j_call: TRBJ2-2
v_call: TRBV5-5
cdr3_aa: CASGAWTANTGELFF
cdr3_nt: TGTGCCAGCGGGGCGTGGACAGCGAACACCGGGGAGCTGTTTTTT

clone_size: NA
d_call: NA
j_call: TRBJ2-5
v_call: TRBV7-9
cdr3_aa: CASSFWTQETQYF
cdr3_nt: TGTGCCAGCAGCTTTTGGACACAAGAGACCCAGTACTTC

clone_size: NA
d_call: TRBD1
j_call: TRBJ1-2
v_call: TRBV11-1
cdr3_aa: CASSVTGTEDGYTF
cdr3_nt: TGTGCCAGCAGCGTGACCGGGACAGAGGACGGCTACACCTTC

clone_size: once
d_call: TRBD2
j_call: TRBJ2-7
v_call: TRBV6-5
cdr3_aa: CASSYSTSGIHEQYF
cdr3_nt: TGTGCCAGCAGTTACTCGACTAGCGGGATCCACGAGCAGTACTTC